These T cell receptor beta chains were read from a single sample in a study of T cells in Graves' hyperthyroidism and ophthalmopathy. MiXCR, run by TCRdb on the multiplex PCR reads, gives a single entry per CDR3 protein. The table lists about 380,000 distinct CDR3 sequences, approximately 14% of them singletons. Material for sequencing was blood. The origin of the receptors is a woman in her 30s with Graves' ophthalmopathy. Each CDR3 is given with its conserved first and last residue. The D gene is left open where the match is weak. Size is omitted from some rows. Given values are once, few, many or a class for expanded clones.

many,TRBJ1-3,-,TRBV28,CASSFGFRTGDTIYF,TGTGCCAGCAGTTTCGGGTTCCGGACCGGGGACACCATATATTTT
many,TRBJ1-1,TRBD1,TRBV27,CASSYRGRAFF,TGTGCCAGCAGTTACAGGGGTAGGGCTTTCTTT
many,TRBJ2-1,-,TRBV7-3,CASSPGAGQGKGEQFF,TGTGCCAGCAGCCCAGGGGCTGGTCAGGGGAAAGGAGAGCAGTTCTTC
-,TRBJ2-3,-,TRBV10-3,CAAGTGDTQYF,TGTGCCGCCGGGACCGGAGATACGCAGTATTTT
many,TRBJ1-5,TRBD1,TRBV6-1,CASSWTGTGNQPQHF,TGTGCCAGCAGTTGGACAGGGACGGGCAATCAGCCCCAGCATTTT
few,TRBJ2-2,-,TRBV19,CASSDAGQHTGELFF,TGTGCCAGTAGTGACGCGGGACAGCACACCGGGGAGCTGTTTTTT
many,TRBJ1-1,-,TRBV10-1,CASSEIKSTGPKGAFF,TGCGCCAGCAGTGAGATCAAATCTACCGGGCCCAAGGGCGCTTTCTTT
-,TRBJ1-2,-,TRBV2,CAGPAVRARGYTF,TGTGCCGGACCAGCGGTGAGGGCGCGTGGCTACACCTTC
many,TRBJ1-1,-,TRBV20-1,CSAKRAAGEAFF,TGCAGTGCCAAGAGGGCGGCAGGGGAAGCTTTCTTT
many,TRBJ2-3,-,TRBV2,CASSEWRDTQYF,TGTGCCAGCAGTGAGTGGCGCGATACGCAGTATTTT
many,TRBJ2-7,TRBD2,TRBV5-1,CASSFTLAGLEQYF,TGCGCCAGCAGCTTTACACTAGCGGGACTGGAGCAGTACTTC
many,TRBJ2-5,TRBD2,TRBV7-7,CASSATRAGETQYF,TGTGCTAGCAGCGCGACTAGAGCGGGGGAGACCCAGTACTTC
many,TRBJ2-2,TRBD1,TRBV7-2,CASSADRGRTGELFF,TGTGCCAGCAGCGCAGACAGGGGGCGCACCGGGGAGCTGTTTTTT
many,TRBJ2-7,-,TRBV12-5,CASGLVQRLALPYEQYF,TGTGCTAGTGGTTTGGTACAGAGACTCGCGTTACCCTACGAGCAGTACTTC
many,TRBJ1-2,-,TRBV5-4,CASSEPRGYGYTF,TGTGCCAGCAGTGAACCCCGGGGCTATGGCTACACCTTC
many,TRBJ1-5,-,TRBV2,CASNQPNQPQHF,TGTGCCAGCAACCAGCCTAATCAGCCCCAGCATTTT
many,TRBJ1-1,-,TRBV12-3/TRBV12-4,CASKRHENTEAFF,TGTGCCAGCAAACGACATGAGAACACTGAAGCTTTCTTT
-,TRBJ2-1,-,TRBV9,CASSVEEDYNEQFF,TGTGCCAGCAGCGTCGAAGAGGACTACAATGAGCAGTTCTTC
once,TRBJ2-1,TRBD2,TRBV12-3/TRBV12-4,CASSRLAGHSRFF,TGTGCCAGCAGTCGACTAGCGGGACATTCGCGGTTCTTC
many,TRBJ2-7,-,TRBV11-2,CASSSTIDSGIEQYF,TGTGCCAGCAGTTCAACAATCGATAGCGGAATCGAGCAGTACTTC
many,TRBJ1-1,-,TRBV18,CASSPLQGVTEAFF,TGTGCCAGCTCACCACTACAGGGAGTCACTGAAGCTTTCTTT
many,TRBJ1-5,-,TRBV6-1,CASSEIDRNQPQHF,TGTGCCAGCAGTGAAATTGACAGAAATCAGCCCCAGCATTTT
few,TRBJ2-6,-,TRBV6-1,CASSEVGAGANVLTF,TGTGCCAGCAGTGAAGTGGGTGCTGGGGCCAACGTCCTGACTTTC
many,TRBJ1-1,TRBD1,TRBV20-1,CSARVPNRGVDEAFF,TGCAGTGCTAGAGTCCCGAACAGGGGGGTCGATGAAGCTTTCTTT
many,TRBJ1-4,-,TRBV5-1,CASSLGRGEKLFF,TGCGCCAGCAGCTTGGGGAGGGGAGAAAAACTGTTTTTT
few,TRBJ1-6,TRBD1,TRBV27,CASSLSQGEPDSPLHF,TGTGCCAGCAGTTTATCTCAGGGGGAACCTGATTCACCCCTCCACTTT
many,TRBJ1-2,TRBD1,TRBV12-3/TRBV12-4,CASSIGQGYGYTF,TGTGCCAGCAGTATCGGACAGGGTTATGGCTACACCTTC
many,TRBJ1-6,TRBD1,TRBV7-2,CASSSLETGGLGGSPLHF,TGTGCCAGCAGCTCCCTGGAGACAGGGGGCTTGGGGGGTTCACCCCTCCACTTT
-,TRBJ1-2,-,TRBV29-1,CSVQSGAETDYTF,TGCAGCGTACAGTCTGGGGCGGAGACCGACTACACCTTC
many,TRBJ2-7,TRBD1,TRBV5-1,CASSLPGTGAYEQYF,TGCGCCAGCAGCCTACCCGGGACAGGGGCCTACGAGCAGTACTTC
many,TRBJ2-3,-,TRBV5-1,CASSLNGRTSTDTQYF,TGCGCCAGCAGCTTGAATGGCAGAACTAGCACAGATACGCAGTATTTT
many,TRBJ2-2,TRBD2,TRBV7-2,CASSLGLAAGELFF,TGTGCCAGCAGCTTGGGTCTAGCGGCCGGGGAGCTGTTTTTT
many,TRBJ2-3,-,TRBV7-3,CASSLQRGDTQYF,TGTGCCAGCAGCTTACAAAGAGGGGATACGCAGTATTTT
many,TRBJ1-5,TRBD1,TRBV3-1,CASSQRVGDSRYSNQPQHF,TGTGCCAGCAGCCAGAGAGTAGGGGACAGCCGTTATAGCAATCAGCCCCAGCATTTT
many,TRBJ2-7,TRBD1,TRBV9,CASSPGTGATWEQYF,TGTGCCAGCAGTCCGGGGACAGGGGCGACTTGGGAGCAGTACTTC
many,TRBJ2-6,-,TRBV12-3/TRBV12-4,CASSFQGAGANVLTF,TGTGCCAGCAGTTTCCAAGGAGCTGGGGCCAACGTCCTGACTTTC
-,TRBJ2-2,-,TRBV20-1,CSAIPGERTGELFF,TGCAGTGCTATCCCGGGAGAAAGGACCGGGGAGCTGTTTTTT
many,TRBJ2-2,-,TRBV6-1,CASSEDRARTGELFF,TGTGCCAGCAGTGAAGACAGGGCGCGCACCGGGGAGCTGTTTTTT
few,TRBJ2-1,TRBD2,TRBV6-1,CASSSGGLHNEQFF,TGTGCCAGCAGTTCCGGGGGACTACACAATGAGCAGTTCTTC
many,TRBJ1-2,-,TRBV7-9,CASTPGGRERVGYTF,TGTGCCAGCACCCCGGGCGGGAGAGAAAGAGTTGGCTACACCTTC
many,TRBJ2-7,-,TRBV20-1,CSAITSRNSYEQYF,TGCAGTGCTATAACTAGTAGAAACTCCTACGAGCAGTACTTC
-,TRBJ2-3,TRBD2,TRBV5-1,CASTKGLAGGLTTDTQYF,TGCGCCAGCACAAAGGGACTAGCGGGGGGTCTGACCACAGATACGCAGTATTTT
many,TRBJ2-7,-,TRBV7-6,CASSPRVAQSMDEQYF,TGTGCCAGCAGCCCCCGGGTAGCGCAGTCTATGGATGAGCAGTACTTC
-,TRBJ2-6,-,TRBV5-1,CANSLEGSGANVLTF,TGCGCCAACAGCTTGGAAGGGTCTGGGGCCAACGTCCTGACTTTC
few,TRBJ1-2,-,TRBV9,CASSVDRRYTF,TGTGCCAGCAGCGTCGACAGGCGCTACACCTTC
many,TRBJ2-2,-,TRBV3-1,CASREGANTGELFF,TGTGCCAGCAGGGAGGGCGCGAACACCGGGGAGCTGTTTTTT
few,TRBJ2-1,-,TRBV20-1,CSAPPGIHNLQFF,TGCAGTGCTCCCCCCGGTATCCACAATCTGCAGTTCTTC
many,TRBJ2-3,TRBD2,TRBV18,CASSRSGGPGTDTQYF,TGTGCCAGCTCCCGCTCGGGGGGGCCTGGCACAGATACGCAGTATTTT
many,TRBJ1-2,-,TRBV30,CASTVAEGYTF,TGTGCCTCGACAGTGGCGGAGGGCTACACCTTC
few,TRBJ2-1,-,TRBV14,CASSRINYNEQFF,TGTGCCAGCAGCCGGATAAATTACAATGAGCAGTTCTTC